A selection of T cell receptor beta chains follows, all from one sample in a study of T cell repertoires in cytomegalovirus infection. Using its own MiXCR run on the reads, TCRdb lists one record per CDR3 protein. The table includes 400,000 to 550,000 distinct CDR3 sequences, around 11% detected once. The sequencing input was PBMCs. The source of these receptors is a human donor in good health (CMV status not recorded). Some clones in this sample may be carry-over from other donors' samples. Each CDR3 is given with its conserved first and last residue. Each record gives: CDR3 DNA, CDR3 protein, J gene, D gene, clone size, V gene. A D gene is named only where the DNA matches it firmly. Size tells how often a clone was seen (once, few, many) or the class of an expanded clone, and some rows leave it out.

CDR3nt: TGTGCCAGCAGCGACCCGACAGACTTACGCGAGCAGTACTTC
CDR3aa: CASSDPTDLREQYF
j_gene: TRBJ2-7
d_gene: -
abundance: -
v_gene: TRBV5-5

CDR3nt: TGTGCCAGCAGTTACGGGGCAGCGCAGTCCACAGATACGCAGTATTTT
CDR3aa: CASSYGAAQSTDTQYF
j_gene: TRBJ2-3
d_gene: -
abundance: many
v_gene: TRBV6-6

CDR3nt: TGTGCCATCAGTGACGGAGACAGGGGGCTCACCGGGGAGCTGTTTTTT
CDR3aa: CAISDGDRGLTGELFF
j_gene: TRBJ2-2
d_gene: TRBD1
abundance: -
v_gene: TRBV10-3

CDR3nt: TGTGCCAGCAGCTCCCAAGGGGTGCTTGGCTCCTACAATGAGCAGTTCTTC
CDR3aa: CASSSQGVLGSYNEQFF
j_gene: TRBJ2-1
d_gene: -
abundance: many
v_gene: TRBV7-2

CDR3nt: TGCGCCAGCAGCTTTAACAACCAAGAGACCCAGTACTTC
CDR3aa: CASSFNNQETQYF
j_gene: TRBJ2-5
d_gene: -
abundance: -
v_gene: TRBV5-1

CDR3nt: TGTGCCATCAGTGAATCGACAGGAAGGACTGAAGCTTTCTTT
CDR3aa: CAISESTGRTEAFF
j_gene: TRBJ1-1
d_gene: -
abundance: many
v_gene: TRBV10-3

CDR3nt: TGTGCCAGCATCCCTGGGGCGACTAGCGGGAGGGCGGAGACCCAGTACTTC
CDR3aa: CASIPGATSGRAETQYF
j_gene: TRBJ2-5
d_gene: TRBD2
abundance: few
v_gene: TRBV7-9

CDR3nt: TGTGCCAGCACCCCAGTGGGGGGCCAGCAGACCGGGGAGCTGTTTTTT
CDR3aa: CASTPVGGQQTGELFF
j_gene: TRBJ2-2
d_gene: -
abundance: many
v_gene: TRBV7-3

CDR3nt: TGTGCCAGTAGTGCCACAGGGAGGCCCCAGCATTTT
CDR3aa: CASSATGRPQHF
j_gene: TRBJ1-5
d_gene: -
abundance: -
v_gene: TRBV19

CDR3nt: TGTGCCAGCAGTTTAAAGAGGGCAGAAGCTTTCTTT
CDR3aa: CASSLKRAEAFF
j_gene: TRBJ1-1
d_gene: -
abundance: many
v_gene: TRBV28

CDR3nt: TGTGCCACCAGTGTAGGCGGGGTGGGACGCAATGAGCAGTTCTTC
CDR3aa: CATSVGGVGRNEQFF
j_gene: TRBJ2-1
d_gene: -
abundance: few
v_gene: TRBV24-1

CDR3nt: TGCAGCGTTGAATCCGGGGAAAAAGGAAACACCATATATTTT
CDR3aa: CSVESGEKGNTIYF
j_gene: TRBJ1-3
d_gene: -
abundance: -
v_gene: TRBV29-1

CDR3nt: TGTGCCAGCAGCCAGTCGGACGGAAGAATGAACACTGAAGCTTTCTTT
CDR3aa: CASSQSDGRMNTEAFF
j_gene: TRBJ1-1
d_gene: -
abundance: many
v_gene: TRBV11-2

CDR3nt: TGTGCCAGACGAGAGCGAGAGAGGGCCGACACCGGGGAGCTGTTTTTT
CDR3aa: CARRERERADTGELFF
j_gene: TRBJ2-2
d_gene: -
abundance: many
v_gene: TRBV2

CDR3nt: TGTGCCATCGCAATCCAGGGGAACGGGCGCGGGGGAGATACGCAGTATTTT
CDR3aa: CAIAIQGNGRGGDTQYF
j_gene: TRBJ2-3
d_gene: -
abundance: many
v_gene: TRBV10-3

CDR3nt: TGTGCCAGCAGCCAAGGCTTCACAGGGCCCTATGGCTACACCTTC
CDR3aa: CASSQGFTGPYGYTF
j_gene: TRBJ1-2
d_gene: -
abundance: few
v_gene: TRBV3-1

CDR3nt: TGCAGTGCTCGACCATTTAGCGGGAGGGTGGACAATGAGCAGTTCTTC
CDR3aa: CSARPFSGRVDNEQFF
j_gene: TRBJ2-1
d_gene: TRBD2
abundance: few
v_gene: TRBV20-1

CDR3nt: TGTGCCAGCAGACCGACAGGGGATAATGGCTACACCTTC
CDR3aa: CASRPTGDNGYTF
j_gene: TRBJ1-2
d_gene: TRBD1
abundance: -
v_gene: TRBV2

CDR3nt: TGTGCCAGCAGCCGCCGACAGGGAAGAACCTACAATGAGCAGTTCTTC
CDR3aa: CASSRRQGRTYNEQFF
j_gene: TRBJ2-1
d_gene: TRBD1
abundance: -
v_gene: TRBV7-9

CDR3nt: TGTGCCAGCAGTTCCCCCCGAGGAGGGAACACTGAAGCTTTCTTT
CDR3aa: CASSSPRGGNTEAFF
j_gene: TRBJ1-1
d_gene: -
abundance: -
v_gene: TRBV28

CDR3nt: TGTGCCAGCAGAGGTTATGAAGCGGGAGTTCGGATCGGGGAGCTGTTTTTT
CDR3aa: CASRGYEAGVRIGELFF
j_gene: TRBJ2-2
d_gene: TRBD2
abundance: many
v_gene: TRBV5-6

CDR3nt: TGTGCCAGCAGCTTAGGCTTACAGGGGGCCTTCGGGGTAAATGGCTACACCTTC
CDR3aa: CASSLGLQGAFGVNGYTF
j_gene: TRBJ1-2
d_gene: TRBD1
abundance: many
v_gene: TRBV7-8

CDR3nt: TGCAGCGCCGCGGACCGGAACACTGAAGCTTTCTTT
CDR3aa: CSAADRNTEAFF
j_gene: TRBJ1-1
d_gene: -
abundance: many
v_gene: TRBV29-1

CDR3nt: TGTGCCAGCCAAGACGGGGGGACCACAGATACGCAGTATTTT
CDR3aa: CASQDGGTTDTQYF
j_gene: TRBJ2-3
d_gene: TRBD2
abundance: few
v_gene: TRBV7-9

CDR3nt: TGTGCCAGCAGACTTAGCGGGAGTTCAAATACGCAGTATTTT
CDR3aa: CASRLSGSSNTQYF
j_gene: TRBJ2-3
d_gene: TRBD2
abundance: many
v_gene: TRBV2

CDR3nt: TGTGCCAGCAGCCCCCCGACAGGGTGGCGCCCTGCCTGGGGAAAACTGTTTTTT
CDR3aa: CASSPPTGWRPAWGKLFF
j_gene: TRBJ1-4
d_gene: TRBD1
abundance: medium-sized
v_gene: TRBV28

CDR3nt: TGTGCCATCAGTGAGTTCGAGGAAGATACGCAGTATTTT
CDR3aa: CAISEFEEDTQYF
j_gene: TRBJ2-3
d_gene: -
abundance: few
v_gene: TRBV10-3

CDR3nt: TGTGCCAGCAGCGGGGGACAGGGCCGCGAGCAGTTCTTC
CDR3aa: CASSGGQGREQFF
j_gene: TRBJ2-1
d_gene: TRBD1
abundance: many
v_gene: TRBV5-6

CDR3nt: TGTGCCAGCAGCTATAGCGGGGGGGCGGAGACCCAGTACTTC
CDR3aa: CASSYSGGAETQYF
j_gene: TRBJ2-5
d_gene: TRBD2
abundance: many
v_gene: TRBV7-3

CDR3nt: TGTGCCAGCACAGGGACGTCTAGCAATCAGCCCCAGCATTTT
CDR3aa: CASTGTSSNQPQHF
j_gene: TRBJ1-5
d_gene: -
abundance: many
v_gene: TRBV12-3/TRBV12-4

CDR3nt: TGTGCCAGTAGTATACGCTTGGGGAATTCACCCCTCCACTTT
CDR3aa: CASSIRLGNSPLHF
j_gene: TRBJ1-6
d_gene: -
abundance: many
v_gene: TRBV19

CDR3nt: TGTGCCAGCAGCTTCACTAGTAATAACGTCGGACAGGACAATGAGCAGTTCTTC
CDR3aa: CASSFTSNNVGQDNEQFF
j_gene: TRBJ2-1
d_gene: TRBD1
abundance: many
v_gene: TRBV13

CDR3nt: TGTGCCTGGAGTATCCCTAATCAGCCCCAGCATTTT
CDR3aa: CAWSIPNQPQHF
j_gene: TRBJ1-5
d_gene: -
abundance: few
v_gene: TRBV30

CDR3nt: TGTGCCATCAGTGAGTCGAGGGGAGGACAAACCGGGGAGCTGTTTTTT
CDR3aa: CAISESRGGQTGELFF
j_gene: TRBJ2-2
d_gene: -
abundance: many
v_gene: TRBV10-3

CDR3nt: TGTGCCAGCAGCTCTGACAGGGCTGGATACGAGCAGTACTTC
CDR3aa: CASSSDRAGYEQYF
j_gene: TRBJ2-7
d_gene: TRBD1
abundance: many
v_gene: TRBV7-8

CDR3nt: TGTGCCAGCAGATACAGGGGAAGAACTGGAAACACCATATATTTT
CDR3aa: CASRYRGRTGNTIYF
j_gene: TRBJ1-3
d_gene: TRBD1
abundance: many
v_gene: TRBV6-4

CDR3nt: TGTGCCAGCAGCGTTAGCGGGGGACCTCTGGGGCGGGGCGGTGAGCAGTTCTTC
CDR3aa: CASSVSGGPLGRGGEQFF
j_gene: TRBJ2-1
d_gene: TRBD2
abundance: few
v_gene: TRBV9

CDR3nt: TGTGCCAGCAGCCAGGGAGAACCCTACGAGCAGTACTTC
CDR3aa: CASSQGEPYEQYF
j_gene: TRBJ2-7
d_gene: -
abundance: many
v_gene: TRBV7-6

CDR3nt: TGTGCCAGCAGTACACGCCCCTGGGACGGGACTGAAGCTTTCTTT
CDR3aa: CASSTRPWDGTEAFF
j_gene: TRBJ1-1
d_gene: -
abundance: many
v_gene: TRBV6-1

CDR3nt: TGTGCCAGCAGGATGGACAGCCGGAACACCGGGGAGCTGTTTTTT
CDR3aa: CASRMDSRNTGELFF
j_gene: TRBJ2-2
d_gene: -
abundance: many
v_gene: TRBV12-3/TRBV12-4

CDR3nt: TGTGCCAGCAGTCGGCCAGGGAGCTCTGGAAACACCATATATTTT
CDR3aa: CASSRPGSSGNTIYF
j_gene: TRBJ1-3
d_gene: -
abundance: -
v_gene: TRBV6-2/TRBV6-3

CDR3nt: TGTGCCATCAGAGAGGGGAATTATGAGACCCAGTACTTC
CDR3aa: CAIREGNYETQYF
j_gene: TRBJ2-5
d_gene: -
abundance: few
v_gene: TRBV10-3